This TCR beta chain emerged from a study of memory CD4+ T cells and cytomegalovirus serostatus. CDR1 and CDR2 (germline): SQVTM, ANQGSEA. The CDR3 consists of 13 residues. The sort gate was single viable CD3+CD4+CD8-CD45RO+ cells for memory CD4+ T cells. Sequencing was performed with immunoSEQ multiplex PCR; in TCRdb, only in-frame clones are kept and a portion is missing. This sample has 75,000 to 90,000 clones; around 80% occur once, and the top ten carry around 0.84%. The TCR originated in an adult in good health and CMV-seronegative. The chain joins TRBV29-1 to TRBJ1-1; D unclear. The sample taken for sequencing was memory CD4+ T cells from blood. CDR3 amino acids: CRATVGMNTEAFF. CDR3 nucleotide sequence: TGCAGAGCCACGGTTGGGATGAACACTGAAGCTTTCTTT.